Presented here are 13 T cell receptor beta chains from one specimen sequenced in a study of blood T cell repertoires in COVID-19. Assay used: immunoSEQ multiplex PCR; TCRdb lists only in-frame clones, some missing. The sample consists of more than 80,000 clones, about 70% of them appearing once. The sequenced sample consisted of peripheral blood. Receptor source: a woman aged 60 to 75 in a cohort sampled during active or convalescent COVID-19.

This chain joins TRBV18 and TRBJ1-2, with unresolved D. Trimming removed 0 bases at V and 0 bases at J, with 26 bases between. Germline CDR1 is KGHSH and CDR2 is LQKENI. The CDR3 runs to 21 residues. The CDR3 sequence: CASSPPTPEEGKPGANYGYTF. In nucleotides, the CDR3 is TGTGCCAGCTCACCACCGACGCCCGAGGAAGGGAAGCCGGGAGCTAACTATGGCTACACCTTC.

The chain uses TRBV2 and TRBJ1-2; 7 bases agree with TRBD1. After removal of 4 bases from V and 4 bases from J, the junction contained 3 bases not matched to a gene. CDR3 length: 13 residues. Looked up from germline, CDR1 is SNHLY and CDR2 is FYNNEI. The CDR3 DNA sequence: TGTGCCAGCAGTGGGGACAGCTTCTATGGCTACACCTTC. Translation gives CASSGDSFYGYTF.

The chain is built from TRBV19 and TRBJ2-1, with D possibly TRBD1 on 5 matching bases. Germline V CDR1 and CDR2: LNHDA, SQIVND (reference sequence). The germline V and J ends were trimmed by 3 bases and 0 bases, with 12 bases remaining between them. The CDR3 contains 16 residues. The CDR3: CASSMSKGFSYNEQFF. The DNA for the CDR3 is TGTGCCAGTAGTATGTCGAAGGGGTTCTCCTACAATGAGCAGTTCTTC.

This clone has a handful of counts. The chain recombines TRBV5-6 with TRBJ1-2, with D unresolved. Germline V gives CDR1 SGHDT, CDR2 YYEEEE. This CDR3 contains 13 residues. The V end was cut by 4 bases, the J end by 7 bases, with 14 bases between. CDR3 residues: CASSPGGLGGYTF. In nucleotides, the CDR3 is TGTGCCAGCAGCCCAGGAGGGTTGGGTGGCTACACCTTC.

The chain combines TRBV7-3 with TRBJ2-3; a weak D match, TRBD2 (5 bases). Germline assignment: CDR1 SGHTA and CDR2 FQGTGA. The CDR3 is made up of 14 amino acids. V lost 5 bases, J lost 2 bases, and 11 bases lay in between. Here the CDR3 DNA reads TGTGCCAGCAGCCCGGGGTCCTACACAGATACGCAGTATTTT. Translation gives CASSPGSYTDTQYF.

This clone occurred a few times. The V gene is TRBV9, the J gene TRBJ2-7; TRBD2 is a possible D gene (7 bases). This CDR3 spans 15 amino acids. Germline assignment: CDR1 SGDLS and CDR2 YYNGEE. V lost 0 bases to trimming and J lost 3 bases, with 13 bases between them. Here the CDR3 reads CASSVARGGDYEQYF. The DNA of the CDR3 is TGTGCCAGCAGCGTAGCACGAGGGGGGGACTACGAGCAGTACTTC. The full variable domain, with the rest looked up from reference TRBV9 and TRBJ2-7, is DSGVTQTPKHLITATGQRVTLRCSPRSGDLSVYWYQQSLDQGLQFLIQYYNGEERAKGNILERFSAQQFPDLHSELNLSSLELGDSALYFCASSVARGGDYEQYFGPGTRLTVT.

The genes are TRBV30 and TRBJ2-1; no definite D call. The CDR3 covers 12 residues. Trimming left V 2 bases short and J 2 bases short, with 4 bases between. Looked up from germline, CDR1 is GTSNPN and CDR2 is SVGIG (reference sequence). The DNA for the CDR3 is TGTGCCTGGAGTTTCGCCTACAATGAGCAGTTCTTC. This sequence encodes CAWSFAYNEQFF.

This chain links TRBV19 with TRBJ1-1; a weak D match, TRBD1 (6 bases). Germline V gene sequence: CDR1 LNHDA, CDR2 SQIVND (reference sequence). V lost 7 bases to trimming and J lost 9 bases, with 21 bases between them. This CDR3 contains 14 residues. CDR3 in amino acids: CASNQGRGYIKAFF. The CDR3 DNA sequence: TGTGCCAGTAATCAGGGGCGGGGGTATATAAAAGCTTTCTTT.

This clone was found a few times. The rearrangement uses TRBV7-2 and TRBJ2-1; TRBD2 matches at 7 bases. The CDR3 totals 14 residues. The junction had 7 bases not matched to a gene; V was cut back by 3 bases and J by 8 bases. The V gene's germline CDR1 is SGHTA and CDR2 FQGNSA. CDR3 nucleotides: TGTGCCAGCAGCTTGCGGGGGTCCTTGGATGAGCAGTTCTTC. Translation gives CASSLRGSLDEQFF.

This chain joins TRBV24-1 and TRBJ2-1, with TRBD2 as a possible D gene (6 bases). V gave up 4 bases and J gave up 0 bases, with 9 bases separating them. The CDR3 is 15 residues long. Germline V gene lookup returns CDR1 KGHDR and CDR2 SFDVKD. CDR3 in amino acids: CATSDPSVSYNEQFF. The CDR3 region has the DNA TGTGCCACCAGTGACCCTAGCGTCTCCTACAATGAGCAGTTCTTC.

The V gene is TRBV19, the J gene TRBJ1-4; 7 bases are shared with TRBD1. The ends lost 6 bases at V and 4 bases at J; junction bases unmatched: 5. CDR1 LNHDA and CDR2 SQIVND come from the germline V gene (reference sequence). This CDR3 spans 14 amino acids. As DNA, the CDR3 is TGTGCCAGTAGAGAGGGGGCGGGTAATGAAAAACTGTTTTTT. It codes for CASREGAGNEKLFF.

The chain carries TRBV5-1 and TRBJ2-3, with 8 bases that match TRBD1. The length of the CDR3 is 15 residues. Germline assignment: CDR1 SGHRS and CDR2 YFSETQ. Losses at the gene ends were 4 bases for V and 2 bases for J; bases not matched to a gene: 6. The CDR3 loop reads CASSTGQAITDTQYF. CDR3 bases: TGCGCCAGCAGCACGGGACAGGCCATCACAGATACGCAGTATTTT.

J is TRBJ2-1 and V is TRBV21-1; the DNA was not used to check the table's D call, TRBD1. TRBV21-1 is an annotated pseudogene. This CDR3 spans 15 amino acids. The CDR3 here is CASSRTGGGYNEQFF. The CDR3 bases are TGTGCCAGCAGCCGGACAGGGGGCGGCTACAATGAGCAGTTCTTC.